These 18 T cell receptor beta chains were sequenced from one sample in a study of T cells in Graves' hyperthyroidism and ophthalmopathy. Regions amplified from RNA transcripts were the TCR beta CDR3 regions. HTBI primers were the set used in a first-round RT-PCR of the TCR CDR3. TCRdb processed the multiplex PCR reads anew with MiXCR; each CDR3 protein has one entry. The sample lists fewer than 450,000 distinct CDR3 sequences; more than 13% were seen once. Sequenced sample: blood. The receptor source for this set is a man aged 50 or older with Graves' ophthalmopathy.

This clonotype was found a few times. The chain combines TRBV6-1 with TRBJ1-1; 9 nucleotides match TRBD1. The V segment lost 5 bases and the J segment 6 bases; nucleotides outside the gene matches: 13. This CDR3 is 16 amino acids long. In germline, CDR1 is MNHNS, CDR2 SASEGT. The chain's CDR3 is CASSPLEGTGRAEAFF. For the CDR3, the DNA is TGTGCCAGCAGTCCCCTGGAAGGGACAGGGAGGGCTGAAGCTTTCTTT.

This clonotype was observed a handful of times. This chain joins TRBV7-8 and TRBJ2-2; either TRBD1 or TRBD2 may fit D (6 bases each). Between the trimmed V and J ends, which lost 4 bases and 6 bases, there was a span of 15 bases. The CDR3 is 15 amino acids. Germline V CDR1 and CDR2: SGHVS, FQNEAQ. In DNA form, the CDR3 reads TGTGCCAGCAGCTCCCGGACAGCGGGTGCCGGGGAGCTGTTTTTT. Translated: CASSSRTAGAGELFF.

The sample holds a few counts of this clonotype. A single base separates this from a much larger clone, so it may be a read error. The chain recombines TRBV11-2 with TRBJ2-5; possibly TRBD1 for D (6 bases). The CDR3 is 13 residues long. Germline CDR1 reads SGHAT; CDR2 reads FQNNGV. In DNA form, the CDR3 reads TGTGCCAGCATTGACAGGAATGTGGGGACCCAGCACTTC. It specifies CASIDRNVGTQHF.

This clonotype was seen only a few times. The gene calls are TRBV12-5 and TRBJ2-5; perhaps D is TRBD1 or TRBD2 (5 bases each). Germline lookup yields CDR1 LGHNT and CDR2 FRNRAP. The CDR3 sequence is 16 residues long. V was trimmed by 1 base and J by 3 bases, leaving 15 bases between them. Written as DNA, the CDR3 is TGTGCTAGTGGTTTGGGGGTCGGGGCAAACGAAGAGACCCAGTACTTC. Protein: CASGLGVGANEETQYF.

This clonotype appeared once. The V gene is TRBV9, the J gene TRBJ2-3; 11 bases match TRBD2. V lost 4 bases, J lost 0 bases, and 7 bases stayed unmatched. Germline loops: CDR1 SGDLS, CDR2 YYNGEE. The CDR3 runs 17 residues. The CDR3 spells CASSLWGLAESTDTQYF. CDR3 coding DNA: TGTGCCAGCAGCCTATGGGGACTAGCGGAGAGCACAGATACGCAGTATTTT.

This clonotype was seen only a few times. The rearrangement uses TRBV28 and TRBJ1-2; no reliable D call. Germline V gene data show CDR1 as MDHEN and CDR2 as SYDVKM. Between the trimmed V and J ends, which lost 3 bases and 3 bases, there was a span of 8 bases. This CDR3 comprises 13 residues. CDR3 protein: CASSLGKHYGYTF. The DNA of the CDR3 is TGTGCCAGCAGTTTGGGAAAGCACTATGGCTACACCTTC.

The table lists this clonotype with many counts. CDR3 DNA: TGCAGCACCCCCGGGACTAGCGGGTCCAATGAGCAGTTCTTC. This translates into CSTPGTSGSNEQFF. The genes are TRBV29-1 and TRBJ2-1; 12 bases map to TRBD2. With 8 bases clipped from V and 6 bases from J, the junction kept 8 bases outside the gene matches. The CDR3 runs 14 residues. Germline CDR1 is SQVTM and CDR2 is ANQGSEA.

The sample holds a few counts of this clonotype. The CDR3 DNA is TGTGCCAGCCAGACAGGGGAGACAGATACGCAGTATTTT. Protein: CASQTGETDTQYF. The chain uses TRBV6-1 and TRBJ2-3, with TRBD1 matching over 8 bases. The ends lost 8 bases at V and 3 bases at J; junction bases unmatched: 4. The germline V gene has CDR1 MNHNS and CDR2 SASEGT. There are 13 residues in the CDR3.

The chain couples TRBV6-2 or TRBV6-3 to TRBJ1-6; D is unclear. Germline CDR1 is MNHEY and CDR2 is SVGEGT. The CDR3 is made up of 14 amino acids. The ends were cut back, 4 bases at V and 4 bases at J, with 8 bases in the middle. CDR3 protein: CASSSDGYNSPLHF. Here the CDR3 DNA reads TGTGCCAGCAGTTCAGACGGTTATAATTCACCCCTCCACTTT.

This clonotype was counted ten times or more. At one end, the junction sequence differs from germline, possibly due to a read error. The chain employs TRBV7-3 and TRBJ2-2; D may match TRBD1 or TRBD2 (5 bases each). In germline, CDR1 is SGHTA, CDR2 FQGTGA. The CDR3 spans 15 residues. The CDR3 DNA is TGTGCCAGCAGCTTAGGGGACGGTCTCACCAGGGAGCTGTTTTTT. Encoded protein: CASSLGDGLTRELFF.

This clonotype has ten or more counts. V is TRBV10-3 and J is TRBJ2-5; D is undetermined. This CDR3 comprises 15 residues. Between the trimmed V and J ends, which lost 6 bases and 1 base, there was a span of 15 bases. Germline V gene data show CDR1 as ENHRY and CDR2 as SYGVKD. For the CDR3, the DNA is TGTGCCATCAGACCCGGAAACGGCCCCCAAGAGACCCAGTACTTC. Translated, it gives CAIRPGNGPQETQYF.

There are a few counts of this clonotype. V gene TRBV5-1 combines with J gene TRBJ2-7; 8 bases map to TRBD1. The CDR3 is 14 residues long. Germline lookup yields CDR1 SGHRS and CDR2 YFSETQ. The junction had 8 bases not matched to a gene; V was cut back by 4 bases and J by 5 bases. In DNA, the CDR3 is TGCGCCAGCAGCCCCAGGACAGGGTACGACGAGCAGTACTTC. Encoded protein: CASSPRTGYDEQYF.

A few counts support this clonotype. The chain employs TRBV30 and TRBJ1-2, with a possible D match to TRBD1 (5 bases). CDR3 length equals 11 residues. Trimming took off 3 bases at V and 8 bases at J, with 10 bases between the two ends. Germline values: CDR1 GTSNPN, CDR2 SVGIG (reference sequence). Here the CDR3 reads CAWRGTRGYTF. The DNA of the CDR3 is TGTGCCTGGAGAGGGACGCGGGGCTACACCTTC.

This clonotype was recorded a few times. The chain couples TRBV5-6 to TRBJ2-7; 8 bases are shared with TRBD2. Germline loops: CDR1 SGHDT, CDR2 YYEEEE. Trimming removed 3 bases from V and 2 bases from J; junction bases left unmatched: 7. This CDR3 spans 15 amino acids. The CDR3 sequence is CASSYGLAATYEQYF. The CDR3 coding sequence is TGTGCCAGCAGCTACGGACTAGCTGCCACCTACGAGCAGTACTTC.

This chain joins TRBV29-1 and TRBJ2-3; 10 bases fit TRBD2. CDR3 size: 13 residues. The germline V gene has CDR1 SQVTM and CDR2 ANQGSEA. Trimming removed 6 bases from V and 8 bases from J; junction bases left unmatched: 8. The CDR3 sequence: CSVIAGGRVTQYF. CDR3 in DNA: TGCAGCGTCATAGCGGGAGGTCGAGTTACGCAGTATTTT.

This clonotype was seen a handful of times. The V gene is TRBV10-3, the J gene TRBJ1-6; D remains unclear. Germline loops: CDR1 ENHRY, CDR2 SYGVKD. The CDR3 has 16 amino acids. The V and J ends lost 10 bases and 3 bases respectively, with 19 bases between them. In nucleotides, the CDR3 is TGTGCCAGCAGCCGCGGACGGGAAAACTATAATTCACCCCTCCACTTT. It specifies CASSRGRENYNSPLHF.

This clonotype was observed many times. This chain connects TRBV29-1 to TRBJ2-5; D is uncertain. The CDR3 sequence is 12 residues long. V lost 5 bases, J lost 7 bases, and 14 bases lay in between. The germline V gene encodes CDR1 SQVTM and CDR2 ANQGSEA. CDR3 region: CSVLTGYGTQYF. CDR3 coding DNA: TGCAGCGTTCTAACTGGTTACGGGACCCAGTACTTC.

The chain recombines TRBV7-9 with TRBJ1-5, with D perhaps matching TRBD1 (6 bases). V gave up 4 bases and J gave up 2 bases, with 12 bases separating them. This CDR3 spans 15 amino acids. Germline loops: CDR1 SEHNR, CDR2 FQNEAQ (reference sequence). CDR3 coding DNA: TGTGCCAGCAGCTCCTGGACAGAACGCAATCAGCCCCAGCATTTT. It encodes CASSSWTERNQPQHF.